This record concerns one T cell receptor beta chain sequence. The antigen is unknown. This sample was included in a study of pediatric ulcerative colitis. Points from the study as a whole: Blood-derived T cells may be present in rectal pinch biopsies. Substantially fewer templates came from a couple of patients' blood samples. In rectum, acute severe colitis had expanded clones and less diversity. Total lymphocyte DNA, not sorted subsets, was the template.

CDR1 is LGHNA, CDR2 YSLEER, per germline. V shed 0 bases and J 10 bases; nucleotides not matched to a gene: 8. This CDR3 is 16 amino acids long. Rectal tissue came from one to two pinch biopsies taken at colonoscopy. The table came from immunoSEQ multiplex PCR; TCRdb's copy has only in-frame clones and leaves some out. The sample has 15,000 to 20,000 clones, about 80% seen once. The chain has TRBV4-3 and TRBJ1-6; 8 bases align to TRBD1. The sample was gut tissue. The receptor's source is a boy between 10 and 17 years old who was a control in a study of pediatric ulcerative colitis. CDR3 nucleotide sequence: TGCGCCAGCAGCCAAGATCGGGCAGGGGGCGGGTCACCCCTCCACTTT. It translates to CASSQDRAGGGSPLHF.